This T cell receptor (beta chain) is from a study of T cells in Graves' hyperthyroidism and ophthalmopathy. Study observations and caveats: Appearing also in blood were most of the thyroid clonotypes expanded above 0.001. Ophthalmopathy cases were set apart from stable hyperthyroidism by a 13 V-J model.

RNA transcripts provided the source from which TCR beta CDR3 regions were amplified. RT-PCR in the first round (using the HTBI primer set) targeted the TCR CDR3. In TCRdb, the multiplex PCR reads were re-called with MiXCR into one record per CDR3 protein. The sample gives under 350,000 distinct CDR3 sequences, over 20% of which show up once; around half is in the top ten. Germline CDR1 SGHVS, CDR2 FQNEAQ. There are 12 residues in the CDR3. V dropped 6 bases and J dropped 5; count of bases not matched to a gene: 1. 10 ml of fresh peripheral blood supplied the PBMCs. Many counts were recorded for this clonotype. Its target is not known.

The sequence was obtained from a woman aged 45 to 65 with Graves' hyperthyroidism. Sequencing input: blood. The chain uses TRBV7-8 and TRBJ2-1; TRBD2 agrees at 7 bases. The CDR3 spells CASRLADNEQFF. The CDR3 nucleotides are TGTGCCAGCAGGCTAGCGGACAATGAGCAGTTCTTC.